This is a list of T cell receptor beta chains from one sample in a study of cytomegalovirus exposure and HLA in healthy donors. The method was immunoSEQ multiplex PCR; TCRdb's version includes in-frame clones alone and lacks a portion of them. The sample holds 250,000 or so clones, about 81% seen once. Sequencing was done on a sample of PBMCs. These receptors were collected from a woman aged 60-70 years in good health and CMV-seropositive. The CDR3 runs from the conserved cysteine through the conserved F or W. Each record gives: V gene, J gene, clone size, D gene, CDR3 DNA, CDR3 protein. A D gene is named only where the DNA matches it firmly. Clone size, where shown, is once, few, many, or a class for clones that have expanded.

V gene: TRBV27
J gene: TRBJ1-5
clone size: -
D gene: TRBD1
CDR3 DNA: TGTGCCAGCAGCTCCTCAGGGGGGATTCAGCCCCAGCATTTT
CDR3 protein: CASSSSGGIQPQHF

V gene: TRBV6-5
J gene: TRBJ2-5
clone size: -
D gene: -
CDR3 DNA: TGTGCCAGCAGTCCCCGGACGGAGGGAGAGACCCAGTACTTC
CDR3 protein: CASSPRTEGETQYF

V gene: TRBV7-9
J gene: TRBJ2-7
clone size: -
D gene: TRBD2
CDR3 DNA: TGTGCCAGCAGCTTAGCACAGGGGCGTAGCGGGAGCTCCTACGAGCAGTACTTC
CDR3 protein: CASSLAQGRSGSSYEQYF

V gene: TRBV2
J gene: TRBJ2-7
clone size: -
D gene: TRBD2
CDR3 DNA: TGTGCCGGCAAACGACTAGCCCACGAGCAGTACTTC
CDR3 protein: CAGKRLAHEQYF

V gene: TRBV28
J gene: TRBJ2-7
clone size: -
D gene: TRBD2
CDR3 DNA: TGTGCCAGCAGCCTAAGGGGAGCGGGAGGGTTTTACGAGCAGTACTTC
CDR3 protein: CASSLRGAGGFYEQYF

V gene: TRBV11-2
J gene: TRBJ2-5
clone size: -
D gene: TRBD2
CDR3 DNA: TGTGCCAGCAGCTTAGCGGCGGGAGGTTGGCAGACCCAGTACTTC
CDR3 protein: CASSLAAGGWQTQYF

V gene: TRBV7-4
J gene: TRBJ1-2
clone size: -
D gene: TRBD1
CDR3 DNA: TGTGCCAGCAGCGTACCGGGACAGGGACGGGGCTACACCTTC
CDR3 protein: CASSVPGQGRGYTF

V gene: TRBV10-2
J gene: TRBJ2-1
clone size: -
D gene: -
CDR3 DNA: TGCGCCAGCAGGGACAGTAGGGGAAGGGGCAATGAGCAGTTCTTC
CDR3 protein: CASRDSRGRGNEQFF

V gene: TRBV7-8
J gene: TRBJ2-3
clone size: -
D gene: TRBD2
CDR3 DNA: TGTGCCAGCAGCCCCCAGAGAGCGGGGGACACAGATACGCAGTATTTT
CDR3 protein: CASSPQRAGDTDTQYF

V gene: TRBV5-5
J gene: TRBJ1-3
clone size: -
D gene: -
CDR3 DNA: TGTGCCAGCAGCGCACGGACTGGGCCTGGAAACACCATATATTTT
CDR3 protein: CASSARTGPGNTIYF

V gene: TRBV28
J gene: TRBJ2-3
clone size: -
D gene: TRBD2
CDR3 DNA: TGTGCCAGCAGTTTACCGGGACTAAAAAGCACAGATACGCAGTATTTT
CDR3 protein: CASSLPGLKSTDTQYF

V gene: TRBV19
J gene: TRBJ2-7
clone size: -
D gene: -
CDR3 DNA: TGTGCCAGTAGTATCGGTAACACAGGTAACGAGCAGTACTTC
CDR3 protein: CASSIGNTGNEQYF

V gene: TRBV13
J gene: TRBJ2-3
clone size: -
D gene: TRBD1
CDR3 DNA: TGTGCCAGCAGCTCGTCCCGGGACAGGGATGGGCCTCGCACAGATACGCAGTATTTT
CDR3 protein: CASSSSRDRDGPRTDTQYF

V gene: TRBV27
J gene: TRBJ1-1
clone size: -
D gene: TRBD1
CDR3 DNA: TGTGCCAGCAGTCCGTGGGCGGGACAGGGGTATACTGAAGCTTTCTTT
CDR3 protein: CASSPWAGQGYTEAFF

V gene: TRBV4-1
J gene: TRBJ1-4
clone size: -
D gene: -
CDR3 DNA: TGCGCCAGCAGAGGGACACTAAGGGGGGGTACTAATGAAAAACTGTTTTTT
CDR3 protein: CASRGTLRGGTNEKLFF

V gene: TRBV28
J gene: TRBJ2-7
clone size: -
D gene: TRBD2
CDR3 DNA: TGTGCCAGCATCGAGGGAGGGTGGGCTCCGGGACCCTACGAGCAGTACTTC
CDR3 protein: CASIEGGWAPGPYEQYF

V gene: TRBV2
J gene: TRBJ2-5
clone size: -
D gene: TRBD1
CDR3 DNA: TGTGCCAGCAGTGTTCGGGCAGGGGGTAAGGGAGAGACCCAGTACTTC
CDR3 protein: CASSVRAGGKGETQYF

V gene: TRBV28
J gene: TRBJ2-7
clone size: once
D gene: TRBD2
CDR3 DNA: TGTGCCGGCAGTCTCTTAGGACTAGCGGCCGTACTTAGCTCCTACGAGCAGTACTTC
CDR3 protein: CAGSLLGLAAVLSSYEQYF

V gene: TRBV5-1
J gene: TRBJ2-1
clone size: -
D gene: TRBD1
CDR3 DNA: TGCGCCAGCAGCTCCCGACAGGGGGCGCTTGAGCAGTTCTTC
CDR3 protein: CASSSRQGALEQFF

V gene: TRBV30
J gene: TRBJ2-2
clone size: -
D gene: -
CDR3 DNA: TGTGCCTGGAGCCAGCGGGCCGGGGAGCTGTTTTTT
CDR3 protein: CAWSQRAGELFF

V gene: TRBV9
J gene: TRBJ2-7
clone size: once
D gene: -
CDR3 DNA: TGTGCCAGCAGCGTGGGACCCACAGGGCCCTACGAGCAGTACTTC
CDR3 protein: CASSVGPTGPYEQYF

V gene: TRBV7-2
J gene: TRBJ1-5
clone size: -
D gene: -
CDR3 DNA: TGTGCCAGCAGCTTAGCGATGGGGGGGATCCATAGCAATCAGCCCCAGCATTTT
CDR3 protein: CASSLAMGGIHSNQPQHF

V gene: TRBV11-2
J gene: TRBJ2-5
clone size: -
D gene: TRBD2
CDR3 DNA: TGTGCCAGCAGCTTAGGTGGAGCGGGGGGCGTAGGTGAGACCCAGTACTTC
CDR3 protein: CASSLGGAGGVGETQYF

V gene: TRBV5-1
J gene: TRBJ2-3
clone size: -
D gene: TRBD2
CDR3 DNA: TGCGCCAGCAGTGACGTTGGGGGGGGTACGCAGTATTTT
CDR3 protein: CASSDVGGGTQYF

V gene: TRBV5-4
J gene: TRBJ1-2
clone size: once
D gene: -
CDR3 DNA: TGTGCCAGCAGCTTGGCCGAGGGGCGGGGTGGCTACACCTTC
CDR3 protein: CASSLAEGRGGYTF

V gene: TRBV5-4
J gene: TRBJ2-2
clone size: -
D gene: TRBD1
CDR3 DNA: TGTGCCAGCAGCTTACCACGGACAGGGGGGAGGAGGGAGCTGTTTTTT
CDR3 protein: CASSLPRTGGRRELFF

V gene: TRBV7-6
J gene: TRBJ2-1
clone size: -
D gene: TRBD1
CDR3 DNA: TGTGCCAGCAGCGCGACAGGGGAGGAGCAGTTCTTC
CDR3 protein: CASSATGEEQFF

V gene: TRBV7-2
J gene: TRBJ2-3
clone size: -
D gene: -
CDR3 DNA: TGTGCCAGCAGCTTCAGACTAGGGGGCACAGATACGCAGTATTTT
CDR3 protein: CASSFRLGGTDTQYF

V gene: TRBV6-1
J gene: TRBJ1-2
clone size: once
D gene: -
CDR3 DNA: TGTGCCAGCAGTGAGGGGGGGCGGGATGGCTACACCTTC
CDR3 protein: CASSEGGRDGYTF

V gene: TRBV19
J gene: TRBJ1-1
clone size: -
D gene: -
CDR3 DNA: TGTGCCAGTAGTATAGACAGGTCATTCAACACTGAAGCTTTCTTT
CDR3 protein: CASSIDRSFNTEAFF

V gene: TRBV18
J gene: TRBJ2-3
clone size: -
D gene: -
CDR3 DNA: TGTGCCAGCTCAAGCCCATCCTTGAGCCCAGATACGCAGTATTTT
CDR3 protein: CASSSPSLSPDTQYF

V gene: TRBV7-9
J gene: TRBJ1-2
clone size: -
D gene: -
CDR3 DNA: TGTTCCAGCAGTCATTCCGATGATGGGAGGGCAGGGGTGGAGGGCTACACCTTC
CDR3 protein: CSSSHSDDGRAGVEGYTF

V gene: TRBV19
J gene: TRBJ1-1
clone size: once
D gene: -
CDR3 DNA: TGTGCCAGTAGGGGGGCAACAGGGTCGATGAACACTGAAGCTTTCTTT
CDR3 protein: CASRGATGSMNTEAFF

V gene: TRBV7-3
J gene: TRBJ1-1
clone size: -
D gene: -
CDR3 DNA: TGTGCCAGCAGCTCTGGACAGCTCACTGAAGCTTTCTTT
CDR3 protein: CASSSGQLTEAFF

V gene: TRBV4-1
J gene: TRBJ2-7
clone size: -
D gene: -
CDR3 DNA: TGCGCCAGCAGCAGAGACCGGGGGGCCAGCGAGCAGTACTTC
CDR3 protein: CASSRDRGASEQYF

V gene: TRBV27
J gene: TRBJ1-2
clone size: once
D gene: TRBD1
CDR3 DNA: TGTGCCAGCAGTTTCGACAGGGGGATAGGCGGCTACACCTTC
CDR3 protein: CASSFDRGIGGYTF

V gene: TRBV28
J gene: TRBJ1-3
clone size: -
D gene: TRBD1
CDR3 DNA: TGTGCCAGCTTGACAGGGGGAGGAAACACCATATATTTT
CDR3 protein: CASLTGGGNTIYF

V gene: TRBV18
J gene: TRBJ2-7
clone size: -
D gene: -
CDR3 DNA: TGTGCCAGCTCACCACGTTTTACAGTGCAGGGGGGTTACGAGCAGTACTTC
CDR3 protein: CASSPRFTVQGGYEQYF

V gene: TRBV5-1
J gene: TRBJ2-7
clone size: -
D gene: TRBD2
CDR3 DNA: TGCGCCAGCAGCACACTAGCGGGGAGCTCCTACGAGCAGTACTTC
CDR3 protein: CASSTLAGSSYEQYF

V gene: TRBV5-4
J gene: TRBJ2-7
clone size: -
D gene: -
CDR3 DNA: TGTGCCAGCAGCTTACCAGGGGCCTACGAGCAGTACTTC
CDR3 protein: CASSLPGAYEQYF